This T cell receptor beta chain was observed in a study of T-cell reconstitution after alpha-beta-depleted transplantation in children. Preparation of the TCRbeta library used unique molecular identifiers. TCRdb reprocessed the PCR reads with MiXCR, giving one entry per CDR3 protein. Here the sample spans approximately 500,000 distinct CDR3 sequences, over 20% being singletons. There are a few counts of this clonotype. Its target is not known. CDR1 and CDR2 from the germline V gene are SGHKS and YYEKEE (reference sequence). V was cut by 5 bases and J by 4 bases, with 19 bases left in between. The CDR3 contains 16 residues. Study-wide findings and caveats: Reported findings indicate that, about two months after transplant, alpha-beta T cells came from several hundred expanded clones, which were derived from non-depleted graft cells. Surviving recipient T cells and thymic progenitors underlay high day-60 TCRbeta diversity in some patients. Newly produced T cells mostly accounted for T-cell counts and diversity one year post-transplant.

This material consisted of PBMCs, taken before TCRalphabeta/CD19-depleted stem cell transplant. The clonotype comes from a boy in the first two years of life with Wiskott-Aldrich syndrome, due to receive a stem cell transplant. The V call is TRBV5-5, the J call TRBJ1-3; D may be TRBD1 (6 bases). CDR3 sequence reads: CASSPSGTPLGNTIYF. CDR3 coding DNA: TGTGCCAGCAGTCCCTCCGGGACACCATTAGGAAACACCATATATTTT.